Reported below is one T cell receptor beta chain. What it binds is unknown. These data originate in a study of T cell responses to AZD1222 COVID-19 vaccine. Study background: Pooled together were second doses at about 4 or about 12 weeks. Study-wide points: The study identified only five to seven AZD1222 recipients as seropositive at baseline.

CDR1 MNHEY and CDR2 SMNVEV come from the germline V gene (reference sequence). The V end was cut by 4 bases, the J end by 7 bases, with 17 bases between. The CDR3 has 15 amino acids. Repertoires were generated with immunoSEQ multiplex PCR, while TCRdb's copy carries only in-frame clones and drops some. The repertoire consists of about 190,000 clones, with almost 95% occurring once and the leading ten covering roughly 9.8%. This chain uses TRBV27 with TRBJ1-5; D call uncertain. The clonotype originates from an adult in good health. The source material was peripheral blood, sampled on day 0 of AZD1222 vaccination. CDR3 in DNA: TGTGCCAGCAGTTCAACGGGCCAGGCGAGGCAGCCCCAGCATTTT. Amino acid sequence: CASSSTGQARQPQHF.